The following is a T cell receptor (beta chain) sequence with its context. Its antigen is still unknown. Assay: immunoSEQ multiplex PCR; the TCRdb copy retains only in-frame clones and omits some. The repertoire holds 86,000 or so clones, with about nine tenths as singletons. Trimming removed 7 bases at V and 3 bases at J, with 19 bases between. The germline CDR1 and CDR2 sequences are MDHEN and SYDVKM. The CDR3 spans 15 residues. This sample is drawn from a study of T cell responses to AZD1222 COVID-19 vaccine. Study outcomes and limitations: Targets within unmutated variant regions were reportedly found for nearly half of spike-specific TCRs.

The V call is TRBV28, the J call TRBJ2-7, with a tentative D call TRBD2 (6 bases). The sample consisted of peripheral blood, taken 28 days after the second AZD1222 dose. This clonotype originated in an adult who received the AZD1222 COVID-19 vaccine. The CDR3 loop is CASTPRLRGIYEQYF. The CDR3 nucleotides are TGTGCCAGCACTCCACGCCTACGCGGGATCTACGAGCAGTACTTC.